These 23 T cell receptor beta chains were all obtained from the same sample, sequenced in a study of T cells in Graves' hyperthyroidism and ophthalmopathy. RNA transcripts served as the template for amplifying TCR beta CDR3 regions. Carried out on the TCR CDR3, a first-round RT-PCR used the HTBI primer set. In TCRdb, the multiplex PCR reads were re-called with MiXCR into one record per CDR3 protein. The sample has around 440,000 distinct CDR3 sequences, 15% to 18% seen once; the top ten hold about 14%. The sequenced sample was blood. All receptors derive from a woman between 18 and 30 years old with Graves' hyperthyroidism.

This clonotype has a handful of counts. The chain couples TRBV28 to TRBJ1-1; no reliable D call. Trimming took 4 bases from V and 6 from J, leaving 15 bases between them. The V gene's germline CDR1 is MDHEN and CDR2 SYDVKM. This CDR3 is built from 14 residues. CDR3 DNA: TGTGCCAGCAGTTCTCGGATCTTGAAAGCTGAAGCTTTCTTT. Its protein product is CASSSRILKAEAFF.

This clonotype has more than one count but fewer than ten. V usage is TRBV29-1 and J usage is TRBJ1-4; D gene unclear. The V gene's germline CDR1 is SQVTM and CDR2 ANQGSEA. The CDR3 loop spans 13 amino acids. Trimming took 4 bases from V and 6 from J, leaving 12 bases between them. The CDR3 DNA follows: TGCAGCGTTGTCGGCCCCGACCATGAAAAACTGTTTTTT. Amino acids: CSVVGPDHEKLFF.

A word on this clonotype: Just one base apart from a much larger clone, this may be a read error. This chain uses TRBV2 with TRBJ1-2; the D gene is possibly TRBD1 (6 bases). The CDR3 sequence is 11 residues long. CDR1 and CDR2 from the germline V gene are SNHLY and FYNNEI. CDR3 sequence reads: CAGRTVYGYTF. DNA of the CDR3: TGTGCCGGCAGGACAGTCTATGGCTACACCTTC.

The CDR3: CSAPAERSYNSPLHF. Written as DNA, the CDR3 is TGCAGTGCTCCCGCGGAACGGTCCTATAATTCACCCCTCCACTTT. The chain is built from TRBV20-1 and TRBJ1-6; D gene uncertain. The CDR3 is 15 residues long. Germline values: CDR1 DFQATT, CDR2 SNEGSKA (reference sequence). Trimming left V 5 bases short and J 1 base short, with 12 bases between.

There are many counts of this clonotype. The chain has TRBV5-4 and TRBJ2-1; no definite D call. This CDR3 spans 13 amino acids. The germline V gene has CDR1 SGHNT and CDR2 YYREEE (reference sequence). V lost 2 bases to trimming and J lost 8 bases, with 11 bases between them. The DNA for the CDR3 is TGTGCCAGCAGCTTCGGGCTCATCGATGAGCAGTTCTTC. Residues: CASSFGLIDEQFF.

Many counts were recorded for this clonotype. This chain joins TRBV5-1 and TRBJ2-7, with 12 bases matching TRBD1. Germline values: CDR1 SGHRS, CDR2 YFSETQ. The CDR3 consists of 13 residues. The V gene end was trimmed by 7 bases and the J gene end by 5 bases; junction bases not matched to a gene: 4. The CDR3 here is CASAGTGGNEQYF. CDR3 coding DNA: TGCGCCAGCGCCGGGACAGGGGGCAACGAGCAGTACTTC. Supplemented by reference TRBV5-1 and TRBJ2-7, the full variable domain reads KAGVTQTPRYLIKTRGQQVTLSCSPISGHRSVSWYQQTPGQGLQFLFEYFSETQRNKGNFPGRFSGRQFSNSRSEMNVSTLELGDSALYLCASAGTGGNEQYFGPGTRLTVT.

This clonotype was observed at least ten times. The CDR3 bases are TGTGCCAGCAGTAGGTTAGCCGGGGTCCCAGAGACCCAGTACTTC. Its translation: CASSRLAGVPETQYF. V and J are TRBV2 and TRBJ2-5; D may be TRBD2 (5 bases). Germline V gene data show CDR1 as SNHLY and CDR2 as FYNNEI. CDR3 size: 15 residues. The germline V and J ends were trimmed by 5 bases and 4 bases, with 17 bases remaining between them.

The chain has TRBV4-1 and TRBJ2-5; the D gene is possibly TRBD2 (6 bases). Germline loops: CDR1 MGHRA, CDR2 YSYEKL. The CDR3 has 16 residues. V lost 0 bases to trimming and J lost 4 bases, with 15 bases between them. The CDR3 here is CASSQDDFRGSETQYF. The CDR3 bases are TGCGCCAGCAGCCAAGATGACTTCCGGGGGTCAGAGACCCAGTACTTC.

This clonotype was recorded many times. The chain couples TRBV27 to TRBJ2-3; the D gene is possibly TRBD2 (5 bases). The CDR3 has 14 residues. Trimming cost V 3 bases and J 1 base, with 8 bases left between them. The V gene's germline CDR1 is MNHEY and CDR2 SMNVEV (reference sequence). The CDR3: CASSFYSGTDTQYF. DNA of the CDR3: TGTGCCAGCAGTTTTTATAGCGGCACAGATACGCAGTATTTT.

This rearrangement joins TRBV11-3 to TRBJ2-1; a weak D match, TRBD1 (6 bases). In germline, CDR1 is SGHNT, CDR2 YENEEA. CDR3 length: 12 amino acids. Trimming left V 6 bases short and J 15 bases short, with 18 bases between. The CDR3 region has the DNA TGTGCCAGCAGTTCCGGGACACTCTTTGTGTTCTTC. This encodes CASSSGTLFVFF.

This clonotype was observed many times. V usage is TRBV3-1 and J usage is TRBJ1-3; the D is unclear. CDR1 and CDR2 (germline): LGHDT, YNNKEL (reference sequence). This CDR3 spans 17 amino acids. The V gene lost 0 bases and the J gene lost 0 bases, with 12 bases spanning the gap. In DNA, the CDR3 is TGTGCCAGCAGCCAAGATCTTGCGGGCAGCTCTGGAAACACCATATATTTT. Translated, it gives CASSQDLAGSSGNTIYF.

This clonotype was detected ten times or more. This rearrangement joins TRBV4-1 to TRBJ2-7; D remains ambiguous. This CDR3 is built from 11 residues. CDR1 MGHRA and CDR2 YSYEKL come from the germline V gene. The V and J ends lost 5 bases and 4 bases respectively, with 6 bases between them. The CDR3 DNA sequence: TGCGCCAGCAGCTACGGATACGAGCAGTACTTC. Translation gives CASSYGYEQYF.

This clonotype occurred many times. V and J are TRBV11-2 and TRBJ2-5, with TRBD2 matching 7 bases. V was pared by 2 bases and J by 5 bases, with 2 bases of the junction left unmatched. This CDR3 contains 13 residues. The germline CDR1 and CDR2 sequences are SGHAT and FQNNGV. The CDR3 sequence: CASSLMREETQYF. For the CDR3, the DNA is TGTGCCAGCAGCTTAATGCGGGAGGAGACCCAGTACTTC.

This clonotype was seen more than once but under ten times. The chain joins TRBV14 to TRBJ2-7; weak D call: TRBD2 (5 bases). V lost 4 bases, J lost 6 bases, and 10 bases lay in between. Per germline, CDR1 SGHDN and CDR2 FVKESK. The CDR3 is 12 amino acids. Here the CDR3 DNA reads TGTGCCAGCAGCCCGAGACTATCCGAGCAGTACTTC. This gives the protein CASSPRLSEQYF.

The V and J genes are TRBV7-9 and TRBJ1-2; perhaps TRBD1 as D (5 bases). There are 15 residues in the CDR3. Germline-derived CDR1 and CDR2 are SEHNR and FQNEAQ (reference sequence). The V end was cut by 5 bases, the J end by 4 bases, with 17 bases between. The CDR3 nucleotides are TGTGCCAGCAGCGAATACTCAGGGTTTGGCTATGGCTACACCTTC. Amino acid sequence: CASSEYSGFGYGYTF.

This clonotype was seen ten or more times. V and J are TRBV24-1 and TRBJ2-7; 7 bases line up with TRBD1. CDR3 length: 14 residues. After removal of 4 bases from V and 2 bases from J, the junction contained 4 bases not matched to a gene. In germline, CDR1 is KGHDR, CDR2 SFDVKD. CDR3 in amino acids: CATSEAGGTYEQYF. CDR3 DNA sequence: TGTGCCACCAGTGAGGCAGGGGGAACCTACGAGCAGTACTTC.

On this clonotype itself: Just one base apart from a much larger clone, this may be a read error. This chain joins TRBV7-2 and TRBJ2-5; D remains ambiguous. V lost 7 bases and J lost 3, with 6 bases in between. This CDR3 comprises 11 residues. CDR1 is SGHTA, CDR2 FQGNSA, per germline. The CDR3 bases are TGTGCCAGCACCTCAAAAGAGACCCAGTACTTC. Residues: CASTSKETQYF.

Turning to this clonotype: A single base separates this from a much larger clone, so it may be a read error. The V call is TRBV6-2 or TRBV6-3, the J call TRBJ2-3; no clear D. Germline CDR1 reads MNHEY; CDR2 reads SVGEGT. The CDR3 is 14 residues long. The CDR3 DNA reads TGTACCAGCAGTCCCGGACGCGACACAGATACGCAGTATTTT. This sequence encodes CTSSPGRDTDTQYF.

This clonotype was counted many times. The rearrangement links TRBV12-3 or TRBV12-4 to TRBJ2-1, with no clear D. This CDR3 has 13 residues. V was shortened by 3 bases and J by 7 bases, with 10 bases between the two germline ends. CDR3 nucleotide sequence: TGTGCCAGCAGTTTTGGCCACCGGAATGAGCAGTTCTTC. Translating gives CASSFGHRNEQFF.

This clonotype came up a few times. J is TRBJ1-3 and V is TRBV11-3; D gene uncertain. Deletions cut 4 bases from V and 3 bases from J, with 13 bases between. This CDR3 region has 15 residues. CDR1 and CDR2 (germline): SGHNT, YENEEA. The CDR3: CASSSGPESGNTIYF. The DNA for the CDR3 is TGTGCCAGCAGCTCTGGCCCCGAGAGTGGAAACACCATATATTTT.

This chain uses TRBV9 with TRBJ2-5; TRBD2 matches at 8 bases. J gave up 2 bases and V 0 bases, and 6 bases lay outside the gene matches. Germline CDR1 is SGDLS and CDR2 is YYNGEE. CDR3 size: 16 residues. DNA for the CDR3: TGTGCCAGCAGCGTAGGGCGGGGGGCCCAGCAAGAGACCCAGTACTTC. Its translation is CASSVGRGAQQETQYF.

This chain connects TRBV29-1 to TRBJ2-7, with TRBD1 matching over 8 bases. This CDR3 comprises 13 residues. The germline CDR1 and CDR2 sequences are SQVTM and ANQGSEA. Trimming removed 4 bases from V and 5 bases from J; junction bases left unmatched: 7. The CDR3, as DNA: TGCAGCGTTGCCCTCAGGGGGCAGAACGAGCAGTACTTC. Amino acids: CSVALRGQNEQYF.

This clonotype was detected many times. In nucleotides, the CDR3 is TGTGCCACCAGTGATACGGCAGGTGAATTAGCCGGGGAGCTGTTTTTT. Translating gives CATSDTAGELAGELFF. V is TRBV24-1 and J is TRBJ2-2, with unresolved D. The CDR3 covers 16 residues. The germline gives CDR1 KGHDR, CDR2 SFDVKD. Trimming stripped 3 bases from V and 6 bases from J, with 16 bases between.